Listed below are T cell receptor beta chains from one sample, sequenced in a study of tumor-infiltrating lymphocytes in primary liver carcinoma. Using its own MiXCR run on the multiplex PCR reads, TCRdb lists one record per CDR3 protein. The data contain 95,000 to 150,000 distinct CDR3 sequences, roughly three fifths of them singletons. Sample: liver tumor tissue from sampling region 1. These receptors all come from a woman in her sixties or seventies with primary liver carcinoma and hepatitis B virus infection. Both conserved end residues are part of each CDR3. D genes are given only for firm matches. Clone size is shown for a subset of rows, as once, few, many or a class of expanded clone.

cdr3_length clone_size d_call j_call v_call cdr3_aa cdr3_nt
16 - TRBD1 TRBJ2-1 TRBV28 CASIDSGGGPYNEQFF TGTGCCAGCATCGACTCAGGGGGCGGCCCCTACAATGAGCAGTTCTTC
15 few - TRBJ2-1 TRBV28 CASSLGGSSYNEQFF TGTGCCAGCAGTTTAGGAGGGAGCTCCTACAATGAGCAGTTCTTC
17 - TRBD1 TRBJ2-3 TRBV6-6 CASSYSAGTGSTDTLYF TGTGCCAGCAGTTACTCTGCCGGGACAGGAAGTACAGATACGCTGTATTTT
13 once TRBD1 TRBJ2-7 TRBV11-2 CASSLEGTGEQYF TGTGCCAGCAGCTTAGAGGGGACAGGGGAGCAGTACTTC
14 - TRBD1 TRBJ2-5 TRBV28 CASSNPGGIKTHYF TGTGCCAGCAGTAACCCAGGGGGCATTAAGACCCATTACTTC
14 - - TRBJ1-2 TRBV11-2 CTNSLTQGDYGYTF TGTACCAACAGCTTGACACAGGGAGACTATGGCTACACCTTC
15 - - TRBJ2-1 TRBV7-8 CASSSRERVFIGQSF TGTGCCAGCAGCTCGCGCGAGCGAGTGTTCATTGGGCAGTCCTTC
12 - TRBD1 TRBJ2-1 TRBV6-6 CTSSRQGLLQFF TGTACCAGCAGTCGACAGGGGCTCTTGCAGTTCTTC
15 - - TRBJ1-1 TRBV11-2 CANSLNSAGNTEALF TGTGCCAACAGCTTAAACTCCGCGGGGAACACTGAAGCTTTATTT
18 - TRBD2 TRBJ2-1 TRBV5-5 CASSSSRPPGGRGNEQFF TGTGCCAGCAGCTCCTCGCGGCCTCCGGGCGGGAGGGGGAATGAGCAGTTCTTC
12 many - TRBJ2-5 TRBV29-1 CSVTAYQETQYF TGCAGCGTGACAGCGTACCAAGAGACCCAGTACTTC
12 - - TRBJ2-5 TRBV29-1 CSVDQSRKAQYF TGCAGCGTTGACCAAAGTAGGAAGGCCCAGTACTTC
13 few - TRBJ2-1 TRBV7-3 CASAFGKYNEQFF TGTGCCAGCGCATTCGGAAAATACAATGAGCAGTTCTTC
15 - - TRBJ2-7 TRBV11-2 CVSSFRTCGTGEQYF TGTGTCAGCAGCTTTAGGACTTGCGGGACGGGCGAGCAGTACTTC